This paragraph covers one T cell receptor (beta chain) sequence. The data originate from a study of technical replicates of blood from several donors. TCRdb's copy holds only in-frame clones and misses some; the assay was immunoSEQ multiplex PCR. The sample lists about 89,000 clones, just under 95% occurring once. Germline-derived CDR1 and CDR2 are MDHEN and SYDVKM. This CDR3 is 13 amino acids long. V lost 3 bases and J 5 bases, leaving 11 bases between the germline ends. The V call is TRBV28, the J call TRBJ2-7; maybe TRBD1 (5 bases). The TCR was taken from a human donor in good health. The sequenced material came from T cells isolated from PBMCs. CDR3 amino acids: CASSFGRVHEQYF. The CDR3 DNA is TGTGCCAGCAGTTTTGGCAGGGTCCACGAGCAGTACTTC. Full variable domain (remainder filled in from reference TRBV28 and TRBJ2-7): DVKVTQSSRYLVKRTGEKVFLECVQDMDHENMFWYRQDPGLGLRLIYFSYDVKMKEKGDIPEGYSVSREKKERFSLILESASTNQTSMYLCASSFGRVHEQYFGPGTRLTVT.